The source of this T cell receptor (beta chain) is a study of blood T cell repertoires in COVID-19. Clones were sequenced by immunoSEQ multiplex PCR, and TCRdb holds only the in-frame ones, with some missing. The table includes over 100,000 clones, about 80% detected once. This receptor was taken from a woman in her sixties or seventies with acute or convalescent COVID-19. Sequences were obtained from peripheral blood.

The CDR3 nucleotides read TGCGCCAGCAGTGACAGGGTTGACTATGGCTACACCTTC. Translated: CASSDRVDYGYTF. The chain employs TRBV10-1 and TRBJ1-2; tentative D call: TRBD1 (5 bases). V was cut by 3 bases and J by 3 bases, with 8 bases left in between. CDR1 and CDR2 from the germline V gene are WNHNN and SYGVQD (reference sequence). This CDR3 spans 13 amino acids.